This T cell receptor beta chain was observed in a study of T cell responses to AZD1222 COVID-19 vaccine. With regard to this clone: The antigen is undetermined.

Overall study findings and caveats: Among vaccine-associated CD4 TCRs, coverage spanned spike, with dominance at 160-218 and 743-854. The donor group comprised mostly white British people and more females; the analysis possibly underestimated clonal diversity.

Sequencing was performed with immunoSEQ multiplex PCR; in TCRdb, only in-frame clones are kept and a portion is missing. The table lists 200,000 or so clones, approximately 87% of them singletons, with around 2.9% in the top ten. Here the sequenced sample was peripheral blood, taken on day 0 of MenACWY control vaccination. This TCR was recovered from an adult in good health.

Here the CDR3 DNA reads TGTGCCAGCAGTTATTTCCAGGGAACTTCACCCCTCCACTTT. Translating it yields CASSYFQGTSPLHF. The chain recombines TRBV6-5 with TRBJ1-6; TRBD1 is a possible D gene (5 bases). This CDR3 is 14 amino acids long. With 3 bases removed from V and 9 bases from J, the gap between germline ends came to 12 bases. The germline CDR1 and CDR2 sequences are MNHEY and SVGAGI.